Many counts were recorded for the clone carrying this T cell receptor beta chain. No antigen is known for it. This sample stems from a study of regulatory T cells in long-lasting Graves disease. Study context: Positive TSH receptor antibodies alongside over 5 years of antithyroid drugs were what marked Graves' disease as persistent.

Time point meaning: persistent/refractory GD, antithyroid drugs over 5 years with positive TRAb. The TCR library used RNA extracted from PBMCs. Study results and limitations: Relative to newly diagnosed Graves' patients, persistent ones had lower TCR diversity.

HTBI primers from iRepertoire and Arm-PCR of CDR3 regions yielded the TCR beta libraries. One entry per CDR3 protein results from TCRdb running MiXCR on the multiplex PCR reads. This table holds 400,000 to 500,000 distinct CDR3 sequences, around 20% found once. The CDR3 spans 18 residues. Germline CDR1 is DFQATT and CDR2 is SNEGSKA (reference sequence). The V end lost 0 bases, the J end lost 0 bases, and 20 bases lay between the germline ends. The clonotype comes from a female donor with Graves disease. The sample in question was peripheral blood mononuclear cells (PBMCs), obtained when the disease was refractory, from a patient treated with antithyroid drugs. This rearrangement joins TRBV20-1 to TRBJ1-1; a weak D match, TRBD1 (5 bases). CDR3 nucleotide sequence: TGCAGTGCTAGAGATTCAGGAATGGGGGGTTTCATGAACACTGAAGCTTTCTTT. It codes for CSARDSGMGGFMNTEAFF.